This T cell receptor beta chain was retrieved from a study of CD8 T cells in Susac syndrome. The CDR3 covers 16 residues. From germline, CDR1 is SGHAT and CDR2 FQNNGV. Trimming removed 1 base from V and 8 bases from J; junction bases left unmatched: 9. Sequencing of TCR beta covered CD8+ and CD4+ T cells obtained from blood. About 0.5 to 1 ug RNA was reverse transcribed with random hexamers. TCRdb used MiXCR to reprocess the immunoSEQ multiplex PCR reads, holding one entry per CDR3 protein. The table includes about 440,000 distinct CDR3 sequences, 75% to 90% detected once. This TCR was recovered from a human donor with multiple sclerosis. J is TRBJ1-4 and V is TRBV11-2; TRBD1 matches at 8 bases. Sequences were obtained from CD8+ T cells from PBMCs. CDR3 amino acids: CASSLVATGEGEKLFF. The CDR3 DNA reads as TGTGCCAGCAGCTTAGTCGCGACAGGGGAAGGCGAAAAACTGTTTTTT.